Listed below are T cell receptor beta chains from one sample, sequenced in a study of blood T cell repertoires in COVID-19. Assay: immunoSEQ multiplex PCR; the TCRdb copy retains only in-frame clones and omits some. The sample comprises around 500,000 clones, approximately 90% of which are singletons, and roughly 1.9% rests with the top ten. What was sequenced was PBMCs or T cells enriched from blood (not recorded which). These receptor sequences come from a woman in her forties who had recovered from COVID-19. The CDR3 runs from the conserved cysteine through the conserved F or W. D genes are given only for firm matches. Clone size is stated in some rows and not others, as once, few, many or a class when expanded.

d_call j_call v_call clone_size cdr3_aa cdr3_nt
- TRBJ2-7 TRBV3-1/TRBV3-2 many CASSYGIDEQYF TGTGCCAGCAGCTACGGTATTGACGAGCAGTACTTC
TRBD2 TRBJ2-7 TRBV3-1/TRBV3-2 - CASSHSGRSSYEQYF TGTGCCAGCAGCCATAGCGGGAGGAGCTCCTACGAGCAGTACTTC
TRBD1 TRBJ1-6 TRBV5-6 - CASSLEAGTGVTSPLHF TGTGCCAGCAGCTTGGAGGCCGGGACAGGGGTTACTTCACCCCTCCACTTT
- TRBJ2-6 TRBV24-1 - CATSDLSGSGANVLTF TGTGCCACCAGTGATTTGTCAGGGTCTGGAGCCAACGTCCTGACTTTC
- TRBJ2-7 TRBV5-8 - CASSWEYSYEQYF TGTGCCAGCAGCTGGGAGTACTCCTACGAGCAGTACTTC
- TRBJ1-2 TRBV6-2/TRBV6-3 - CASSHIYNREEFYGYTF TGTGCCAGCAGCCACATCTACAACAGGGAAGAGTTCTATGGCTACACCTTC
TRBD2 TRBJ2-3 TRBV5-4 - CASSQRTSGRVDTQYF TGTGCCAGCAGTCAACGGACTAGCGGGAGGGTGGATACGCAGTATTTT
TRBD1 TRBJ1-1 TRBV5-4 - CASSLAPDRMNTEAFF TGTGCCAGCAGCTTGGCCCCGGACAGGATGAACACTGAAGCTTTCTTT
TRBD1 TRBJ1-1 TRBV6-1 - CASSDRLGGRNTEAFF TGTGCCAGCAGTGATCGCCTAGGGGGCAGGAACACTGAAGCTTTCTTT
- TRBJ2-1 TRBV4-3 - CASSQDSVAYYNEQFF TGCGCCAGCAGCCAAGATTCGGTAGCGTACTACAATGAGCAGTTCTTC
- TRBJ2-5 TRBV24-1 once CATSDSAILETQYF TGTGCCACCAGTGATTCTGCTATCTTGGAGACCCAGTACTTC
TRBD1 TRBJ2-1 TRBV5-5 - CASSSGTGGYNEQFF TGTGCCAGCAGCTCCGGGACAGGTGGCTACAATGAGCAGTTCTTC
TRBD1 TRBJ2-2 TRBV7-2 - CASSLDSVQGAGELFF TGTGCCAGCAGCTTAGATTCGGTACAGGGGGCCGGGGAGCTGTTTTTT
- TRBJ1-1 TRBV3-1/TRBV3-2 - CASSQSGSGRAFEAFF TGTGCCAGCAGCCAATCAGGGTCAGGACGGGCCTTTGAAGCTTTCTTT
TRBD1 TRBJ1-2 TRBV24-1 - CATSDKRDRGDGYTF TGTGCCACCAGTGATAAGAGGGACAGGGGAGATGGCTACACCTTC
- TRBJ2-7 TRBV6-6 - CASSRDSPYEQYF TGTGCCAGCAGCCGCGACTCCCCCTACGAGCAGTACTTC
TRBD1 TRBJ2-7 TRBV7-8 - CASSGDRALSYEQYF TGTGCCAGCAGCGGCGACAGGGCACTATCCTACGAGCAGTACTTC
TRBD2 TRBJ2-5 TRBV7-2 once CASSLVSGRKWETQYF TGTGCCAGCAGCTTAGTTAGCGGGAGGAAATGGGAGACCCAGTACTTC
TRBD1 TRBJ1-1 TRBV5-1 - CASREQGAKTEAFF TGCGCCAGCAGGGAGCAGGGGGCAAAAACTGAAGCTTTCTTT
- TRBJ2-1 TRBV19 - CASAPGRGASYNEQFF TGTGCCAGTGCCCCTGGCCGGGGGGCGTCCTACAATGAGCAGTTCTTC
- TRBJ2-1 TRBV11-2 - CASSLNEGGPYNEQFF TGTGCCAGCAGCTTAAACGAAGGGGGACCCTACAATGAGCAGTTCTTC
- TRBJ1-3 TRBV5-1 - CASSPRGGTGNTIYF TGCGCCAGCAGCCCACGCGGAGGTACTGGAAACACCATATATTTT
TRBD2 TRBJ2-3 TRBV27 - CASSLGYRGRDTQYF TGTGCCAGCAGTTTAGGATATCGCGGGAGGGATACGCAGTATTTT